This T cell receptor beta chain was recorded in a study of blood T cell repertoires in COVID-19. Only in-frame clones appear in the TCRdb table, and some are missing; sequencing was by immunoSEQ multiplex PCR. The sample records approximately 210,000 clones, 70% to 90% being singletons. The sequence was obtained from a man aged 40-49 years with acute or convalescent COVID-19. The specimen was peripheral blood.

The CDR3 here is CASSLPDWNTDTQYF. CDR3 nucleotides: TGTGCCAGCAGTTTACCGGACTGGAACACAGATACGCAGTATTTT. The chain recombines TRBV28 with TRBJ2-3; perhaps TRBD2 as D (5 bases). CDR1 and CDR2 (germline): MDHEN, SYDVKM. V was trimmed by 2 bases and J by 2 bases, leaving 11 bases between them. The CDR3 loop spans 15 amino acids.